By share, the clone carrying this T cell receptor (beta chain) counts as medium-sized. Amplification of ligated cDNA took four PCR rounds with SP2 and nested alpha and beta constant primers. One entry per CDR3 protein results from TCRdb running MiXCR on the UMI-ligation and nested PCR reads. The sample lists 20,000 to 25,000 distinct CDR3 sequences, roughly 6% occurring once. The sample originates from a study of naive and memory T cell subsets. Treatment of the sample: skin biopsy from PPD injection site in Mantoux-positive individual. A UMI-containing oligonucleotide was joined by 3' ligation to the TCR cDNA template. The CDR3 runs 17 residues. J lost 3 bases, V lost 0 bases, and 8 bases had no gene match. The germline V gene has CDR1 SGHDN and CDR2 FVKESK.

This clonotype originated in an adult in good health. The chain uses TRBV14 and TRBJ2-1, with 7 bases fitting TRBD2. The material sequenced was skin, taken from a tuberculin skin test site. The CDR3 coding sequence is TGTGCCAGCAGCCAAGAGGTTGGAGCGGGATTCTACAATGAGCAGTTCTTC. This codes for CASSQEVGAGFYNEQFF.